Included here is one T cell receptor beta chain sequence, with context. Germline V gene sequence: CDR1 SGHVS, CDR2 FNYEAQ. The V and J ends lost 5 bases and 5 bases respectively, with 13 bases between them. This CDR3 comprises 13 residues. This sample stems from a study of blood T cell repertoires in COVID-19. For the study at large: Samples came from the United States, Italy and Spain, spanning acute and convalescent COVID-19.

In Seattle, patients joined the study during active infection and were tracked longitudinally. In the original workflow: Using reference gene primer amplification, nucleated cell counts were estimated. Assay: immunoSEQ multiplex PCR; the TCRdb copy retains only in-frame clones and omits some. D and trimming come from the DNA, and the V and J calls and clone size come from that table. This table holds fewer than 250,000 clones, approximately 80% found once. Sequencing used peripheral blood. The clonotype comes from a man aged 55 to 70 with COVID-19, enrolled during active disease. The rearrangement joins TRBV7-6 to TRBJ2-7; D gene uncertain. DNA of the CDR3: TGTGCCAGCAGCCCAATCTCTTCTAACGAGCAGTACTTC. The encoded protein is CASSPISSNEQYF. Together with reference TRBV7-6 and TRBJ2-7, the CDR3 gives the full variable domain: GAGVSQSPRYKVTKRGQDVALRCDPISGHVSLYWYRQALGQGPEFLTYFNYEAQQDKSGLPNDRFSAERPEGSISTLTIQRTEQRDSAMYRCASSPISSNEQYFGPGTRLTVT.